This T cell receptor beta chain was found in a study of read filtering for tumor transcriptome and immune sequencing. The library was built from roughly 400 ng RNA with molecular barcoded adaptors for alpha/delta and beta/gamma chains. TCRdb reprocessed the reads via MiXCR and lists one record per CDR3 protein. The sample lists tens of thousands of distinct CDR3 sequences, roughly 14% occurring once. The V and J ends lost 4 bases and 4 bases respectively, with 17 bases between them. This CDR3 has 15 amino acids. The germline V gene encodes CDR1 SGDLS and CDR2 YYNGEE. This clonotype has a handful of counts.

This receptor was taken from a donor aged 40 or over with multiple myeloma. J is TRBJ1-1 and V is TRBV9; possibly TRBD1 for D (5 bases). The sequencing input was a population of CD138-negative cells sorted from bone marrow. The DNA for the CDR3 is TGTGCCAGCAGCCCCGGGACCCTCGGGAGCACTGAAGCTTTCTTT. This gives the protein CASSPGTLGSTEAFF.